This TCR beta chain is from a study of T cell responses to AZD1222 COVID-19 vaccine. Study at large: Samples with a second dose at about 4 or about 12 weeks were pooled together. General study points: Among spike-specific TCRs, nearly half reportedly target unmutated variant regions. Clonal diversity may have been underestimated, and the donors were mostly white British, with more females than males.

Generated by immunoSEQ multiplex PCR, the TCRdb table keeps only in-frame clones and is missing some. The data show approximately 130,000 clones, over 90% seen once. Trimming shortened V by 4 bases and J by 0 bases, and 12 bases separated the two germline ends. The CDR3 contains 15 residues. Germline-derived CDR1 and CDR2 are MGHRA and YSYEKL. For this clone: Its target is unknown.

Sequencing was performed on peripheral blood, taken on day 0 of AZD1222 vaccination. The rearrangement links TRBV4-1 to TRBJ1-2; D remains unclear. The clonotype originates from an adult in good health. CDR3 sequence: CASSPSVIANYGYTF. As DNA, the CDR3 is TGCGCCAGCAGCCCCTCAGTCATCGCTAACTATGGCTACACCTTC.